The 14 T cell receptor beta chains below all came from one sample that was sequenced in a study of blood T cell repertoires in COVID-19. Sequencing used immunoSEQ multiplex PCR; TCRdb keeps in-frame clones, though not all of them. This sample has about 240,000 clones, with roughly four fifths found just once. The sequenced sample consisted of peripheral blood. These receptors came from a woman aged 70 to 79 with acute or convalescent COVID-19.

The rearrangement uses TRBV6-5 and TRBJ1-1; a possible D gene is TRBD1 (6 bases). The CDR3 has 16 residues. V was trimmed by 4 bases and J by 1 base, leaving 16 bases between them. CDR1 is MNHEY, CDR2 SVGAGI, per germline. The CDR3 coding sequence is TGTGCCAGCAGTTCCCCCGCAGGGGTCCCGAACACTGAAGCTTTCTTT. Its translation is CASSSPAGVPNTEAFF.

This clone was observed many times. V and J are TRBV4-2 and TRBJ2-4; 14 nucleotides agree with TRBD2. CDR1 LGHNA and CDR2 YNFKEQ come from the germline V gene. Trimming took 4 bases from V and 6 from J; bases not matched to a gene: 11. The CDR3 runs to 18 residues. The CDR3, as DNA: TGTGCCAGCAGCCCCGCCCAGACTAGCGGGGGGGATTTAAACATTCAGTACTTC. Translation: CASSPAQTSGGDLNIQYF.

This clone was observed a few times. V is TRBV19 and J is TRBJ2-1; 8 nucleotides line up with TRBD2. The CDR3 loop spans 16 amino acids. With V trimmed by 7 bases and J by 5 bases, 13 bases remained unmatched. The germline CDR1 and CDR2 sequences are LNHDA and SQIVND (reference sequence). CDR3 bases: TGTGCCAGTACCTCCCTCGCGGGGGGAAAAGACAATGAGCAGTTCTTC. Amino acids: CASTSLAGGKDNEQFF.

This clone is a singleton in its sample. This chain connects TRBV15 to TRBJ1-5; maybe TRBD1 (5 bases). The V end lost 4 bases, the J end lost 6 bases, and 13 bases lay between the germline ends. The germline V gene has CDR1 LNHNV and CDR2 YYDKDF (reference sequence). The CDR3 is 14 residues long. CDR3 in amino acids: CATSIYGGGQPQHF. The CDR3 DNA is TGTGCCACCAGCATTTACGGGGGGGGTCAGCCCCAGCATTTT.

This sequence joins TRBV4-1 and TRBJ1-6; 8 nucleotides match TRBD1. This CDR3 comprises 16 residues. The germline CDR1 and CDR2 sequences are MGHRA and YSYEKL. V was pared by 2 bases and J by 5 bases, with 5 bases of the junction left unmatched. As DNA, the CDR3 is TGCGCCAGCAGCCAATGGGACAGGACCGATAATTCACCCCTCCACTTT. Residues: CASSQWDRTDNSPLHF.

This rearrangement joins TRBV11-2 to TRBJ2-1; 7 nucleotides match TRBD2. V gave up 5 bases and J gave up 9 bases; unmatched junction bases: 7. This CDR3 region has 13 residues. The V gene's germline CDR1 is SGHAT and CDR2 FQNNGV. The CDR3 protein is CASSRGLVSEQFF. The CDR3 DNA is TGTGCCAGCAGCCGCGGACTAGTAAGTGAGCAGTTCTTC.

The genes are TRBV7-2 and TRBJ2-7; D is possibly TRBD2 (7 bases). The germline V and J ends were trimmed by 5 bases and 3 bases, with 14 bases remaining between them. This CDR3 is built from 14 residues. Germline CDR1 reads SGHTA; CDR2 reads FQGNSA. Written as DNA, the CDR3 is TGTGCCAGCAGCCAGGCGGGGGCCCTCTACGAGCAGTACTTC. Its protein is CASSQAGALYEQYF.

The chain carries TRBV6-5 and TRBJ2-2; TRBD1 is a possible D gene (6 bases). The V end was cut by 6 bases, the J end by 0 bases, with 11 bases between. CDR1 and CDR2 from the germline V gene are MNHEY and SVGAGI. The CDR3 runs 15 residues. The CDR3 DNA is TGTGCCAGCAGAACAGGGCCGGCGAACACCGGGGAGCTGTTTTTT. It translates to CASRTGPANTGELFF.

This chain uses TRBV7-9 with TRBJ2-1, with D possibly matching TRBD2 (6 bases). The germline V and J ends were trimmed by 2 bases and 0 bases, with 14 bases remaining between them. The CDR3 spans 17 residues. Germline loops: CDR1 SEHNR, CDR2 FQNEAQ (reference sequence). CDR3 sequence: CASSLNGDGSSYNEQFF. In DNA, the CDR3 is TGTGCCAGCAGCTTAAATGGGGACGGGAGCTCCTACAATGAGCAGTTCTTC.

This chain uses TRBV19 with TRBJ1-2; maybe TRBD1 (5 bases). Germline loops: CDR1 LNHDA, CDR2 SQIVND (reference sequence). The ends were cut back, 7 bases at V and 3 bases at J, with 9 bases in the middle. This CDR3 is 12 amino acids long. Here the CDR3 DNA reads TGTGCCAGTACCAGGGCGGACTATGGCTACACCTTC. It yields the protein CASTRADYGYTF.

The CDR3 DNA reads as TGTGCCAGCAGCCCCGCAGGGTCTGGAAACACCATATATTTT. Protein product: CASSPAGSGNTIYF. The chain has TRBV7-9 and TRBJ1-3, with D perhaps matching TRBD1 (5 bases). V lost 5 bases and J 1 base, leaving 9 bases between the germline ends. CDR3 length: 14 residues. The V gene's germline CDR1 is SEHNR and CDR2 FQNEAQ (reference sequence).

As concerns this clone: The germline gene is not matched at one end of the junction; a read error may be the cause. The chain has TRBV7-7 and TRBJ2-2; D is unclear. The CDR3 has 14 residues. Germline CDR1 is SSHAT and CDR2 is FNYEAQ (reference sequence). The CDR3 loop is CASSLAANTGELFF. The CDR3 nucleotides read TGTGCTAGCAGCTTAGCCGCGAACACCGGGGAGCTGTTTTTT.

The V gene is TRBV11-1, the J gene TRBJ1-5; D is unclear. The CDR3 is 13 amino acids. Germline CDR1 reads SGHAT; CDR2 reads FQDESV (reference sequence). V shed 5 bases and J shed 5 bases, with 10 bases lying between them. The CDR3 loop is CASSPTGYQPQHF. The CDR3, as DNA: TGTGCCAGCAGCCCGACGGGGTATCAGCCCCAGCATTTT.

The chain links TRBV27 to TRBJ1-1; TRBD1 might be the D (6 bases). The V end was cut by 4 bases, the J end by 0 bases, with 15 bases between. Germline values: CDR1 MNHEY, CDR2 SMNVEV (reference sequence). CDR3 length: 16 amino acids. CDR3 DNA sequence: TGTGCCAGCAGTTACAGGGTGAACCTTATGAACACTGAAGCTTTCTTT. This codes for CASSYRVNLMNTEAFF.